A selection of T cell receptor beta chains follows, all from one sample in a study of regulatory and conventional T cells in RAG deficiency. This table comes from immunoSEQ multiplex PCR, and its TCRdb copy is limited to in-frame clones, with some not included. The sample includes 25,000 to 35,000 clones, about 90% of them seen just once. This sample was shared with a second study, whose subject was regulatory T cells.

The sequenced sample consisted of CD8+ T cells sorted from blood. Receptors originate from a human donor in good health. Each CDR3 is given with its conserved first and last residue. The D gene is left open where the match is weak. Some rows have no size entry. The others give once, few or many, or a class for an expanded clone.

NA	TRBV27	TRBJ1-1	TRBD1	TGTGCCAGCAGTTTATCAGGGCAGGGGGGTACTGAAGCTTTCTTT	CASSLSGQGGTEAFF
once	TRBV28	TRBJ2-7	NA	TGTGCCTGCTCGGATTCCTACGAGCAGTACTTC	CACSDSYEQYF
NA	TRBV6-1	TRBJ1-2	NA	TGTGCCAGCAGTTTGGGGGAGGGGCCTGGCTACACCTTC	CASSLGEGPGYTF
NA	TRBV4-1	TRBJ1-1	NA	TGCGCCAGCAGCCCCTCGGAGGACGGGAACACTGAAGCTTTCTTT	CASSPSEDGNTEAFF
NA	TRBV5-6	TRBJ2-7	NA	TGTGCCAGCTGCTACGACAAAGCCTACGAGCAGTACTTC	CASCYDKAYEQYF
NA	TRBV28	TRBJ2-1	TRBD1	TGTGCCAGCACCACCGGACAGGCTGACTACAATGAGCAGTTCTTC	CASTTGQADYNEQFF
NA	TRBV7-3	TRBJ1-2	NA	TGTGCCAGCAGCTTAACCCCGGACGGCGGGGATGGCTACACCTTC	CASSLTPDGGDGYTF
NA	TRBV2	TRBJ1-5	TRBD1	TGTGCCAGCAAGGGACAGGATGGCAATCAGCCCCAGCATTTT	CASKGQDGNQPQHF
NA	TRBV13	TRBJ1-6	NA	TGTGCCAGCACCGAAGGACGTGGCTCCTATAATTCACCCCTCCACTTT	CASTEGRGSYNSPLHF
NA	TRBV6-4	TRBJ2-2	NA	TGTGCCAGCAGTGACTCCCCAGCGGGTACGAACACCGGGGAGCTGTTTTTT	CASSDSPAGTNTGELFF
NA	TRBV27	TRBJ2-7	NA	TGTGCCAGCAGTTCACAATCCGGTCCAGGGCTAATCTACGAGCAGTACTTC	CASSSQSGPGLIYEQYF
NA	TRBV30	TRBJ2-7	TRBD1	TGTGCCTGGAACCAACAGGGGGCGGGCTACGAGCAGTACTTC	CAWNQQGAGYEQYF
NA	TRBV7-2	TRBJ2-2	TRBD2	TGTGCCAGCAGCTTTGGAGCGGGGGGCAACACCGGGGAGCTGTTTTTT	CASSFGAGGNTGELFF
NA	TRBV28	TRBJ1-6	TRBD1	TGTGCCAGCCAAGAAGGACAGGGGGCCCCCCGAGGTAATTCACCCCTCCACTTT	CASQEGQGAPRGNSPLHF
NA	TRBV14	TRBJ2-1	NA	TGTGCCAGCAGCCAAGTATACGGCAATGAGCAGTTCTTC	CASSQVYGNEQFF